The sequence of this T cell receptor beta chain was determined in a study of cytomegalovirus exposure and HLA in healthy donors. Trimming cost V 3 bases and J 5 bases; bases outside gene matches: 12. The CDR3 length is 16 residues. CDR1 is SGHTA, CDR2 FQGNSA, per germline. Some clones are missing from TCRdb's copy, which holds only in-frame ones; the method was immunoSEQ multiplex PCR. In the table there are 200,000 to 250,000 clones, 75% to 95% of which are singletons. This TCR derives from a woman between 18 and 29 years old in good health and CMV-seronegative. The sample consisted of PBMCs. The genes are TRBV7-2 and TRBJ1-1; TRBD1 aligns across 7 bases. This CDR3 reads CASSFHGARGETEAFF. DNA for the CDR3: TGTGCCAGCAGCTTTCATGGTGCCAGGGGGGAAACTGAAGCTTTCTTT.